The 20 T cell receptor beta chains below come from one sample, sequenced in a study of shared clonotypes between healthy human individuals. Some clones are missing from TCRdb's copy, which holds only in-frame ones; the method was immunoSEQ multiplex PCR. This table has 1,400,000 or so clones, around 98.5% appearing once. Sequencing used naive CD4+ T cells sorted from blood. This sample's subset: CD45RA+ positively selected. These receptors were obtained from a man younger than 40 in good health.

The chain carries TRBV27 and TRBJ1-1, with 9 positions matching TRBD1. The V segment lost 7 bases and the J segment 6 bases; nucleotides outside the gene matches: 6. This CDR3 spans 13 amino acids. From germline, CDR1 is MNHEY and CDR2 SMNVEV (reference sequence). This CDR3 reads CASNTGGPAEAFF. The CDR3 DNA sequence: TGTGCCAGCAATACAGGGGGCCCGGCTGAAGCTTTCTTT.

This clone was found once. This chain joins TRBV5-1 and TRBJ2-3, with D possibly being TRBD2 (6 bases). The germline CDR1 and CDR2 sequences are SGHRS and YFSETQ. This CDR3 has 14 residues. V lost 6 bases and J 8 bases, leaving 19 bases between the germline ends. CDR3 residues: CASKERVAAVTQYF. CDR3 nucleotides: TGCGCCAGCAAAGAGCGGGTTGCGGCAGTTACGCAGTATTTT.

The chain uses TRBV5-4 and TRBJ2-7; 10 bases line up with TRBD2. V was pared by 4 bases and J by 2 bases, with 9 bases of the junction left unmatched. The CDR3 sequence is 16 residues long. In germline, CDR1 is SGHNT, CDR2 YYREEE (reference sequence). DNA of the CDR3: TGTGCCAGCAGCCCTCTAGCGGGAGATATCACCTACGAGCAGTACTTC. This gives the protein CASSPLAGDITYEQYF.

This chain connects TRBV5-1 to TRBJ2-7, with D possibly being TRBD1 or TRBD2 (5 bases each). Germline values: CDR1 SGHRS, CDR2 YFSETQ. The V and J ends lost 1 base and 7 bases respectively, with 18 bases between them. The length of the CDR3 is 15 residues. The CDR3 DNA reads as TGCGCCAGCAGCTTGAGGGGTCCTCAGCCGGGGGAGCAGTACTTC. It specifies CASSLRGPQPGEQYF. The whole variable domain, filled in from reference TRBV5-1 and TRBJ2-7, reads KAGVTQTPRYLIKTRGQQVTLSCSPISGHRSVSWYQQTPGQGLQFLFEYFSETQRNKGNFPGRFSGRQFSNSRSEMNVSTLELGDSALYLCASSLRGPQPGEQYFGPGTRLTVT.

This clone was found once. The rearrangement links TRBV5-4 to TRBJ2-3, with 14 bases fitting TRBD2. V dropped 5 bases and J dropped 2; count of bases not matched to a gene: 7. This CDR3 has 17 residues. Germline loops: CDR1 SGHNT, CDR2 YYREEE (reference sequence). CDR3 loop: CASSLPGLAGDTDTQYF. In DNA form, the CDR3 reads TGTGCCAGCAGTCTGCCGGGACTAGCGGGAGACACAGATACGCAGTATTTT. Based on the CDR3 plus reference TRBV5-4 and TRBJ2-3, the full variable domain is ETGVTQSPTHLIKTRGQQVTLRCSSQSGHNTVSWYQQALGQGPQFIFQYYREEENGRGNFPPRFSGLQFPNYSSELNVNALELDDSALYLCASSLPGLAGDTDTQYFGPGTRLTVL.

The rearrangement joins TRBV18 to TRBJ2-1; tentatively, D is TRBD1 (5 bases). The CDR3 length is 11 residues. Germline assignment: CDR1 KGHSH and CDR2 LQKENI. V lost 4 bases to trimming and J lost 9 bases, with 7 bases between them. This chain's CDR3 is CASSLQAEQFF. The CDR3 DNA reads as TGTGCCAGCTCACTACAGGCTGAGCAGTTCTTC.

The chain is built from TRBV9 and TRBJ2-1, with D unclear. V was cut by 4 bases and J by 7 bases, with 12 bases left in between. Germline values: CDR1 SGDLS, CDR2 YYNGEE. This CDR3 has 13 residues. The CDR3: CASSFRVMNEQFF. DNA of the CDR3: TGTGCCAGCAGCTTTCGAGTAATGAATGAGCAGTTCTTC.

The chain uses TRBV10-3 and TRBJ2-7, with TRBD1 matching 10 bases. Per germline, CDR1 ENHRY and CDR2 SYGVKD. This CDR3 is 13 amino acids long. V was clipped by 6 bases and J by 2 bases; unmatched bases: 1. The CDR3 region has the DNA TGTGCCATCAGAGACAGGGGGCCCTACGAGCAGTACTTC. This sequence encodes CAIRDRGPYEQYF.

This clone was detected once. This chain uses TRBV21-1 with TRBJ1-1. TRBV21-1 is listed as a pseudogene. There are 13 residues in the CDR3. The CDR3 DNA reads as TGTGCCAGCAGCAAAGATGATGAGGGACGGGCTTTCTTT. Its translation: CASSKDDEGRAFF.

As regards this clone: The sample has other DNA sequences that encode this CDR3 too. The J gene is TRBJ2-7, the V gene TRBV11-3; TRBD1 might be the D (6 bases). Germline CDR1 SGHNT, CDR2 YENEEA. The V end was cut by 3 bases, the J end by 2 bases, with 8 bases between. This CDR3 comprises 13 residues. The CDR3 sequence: CASSLDSTYEQYF. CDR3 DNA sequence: TGTGCCAGCAGCTTGGACAGTACCTACGAGCAGTACTTC.

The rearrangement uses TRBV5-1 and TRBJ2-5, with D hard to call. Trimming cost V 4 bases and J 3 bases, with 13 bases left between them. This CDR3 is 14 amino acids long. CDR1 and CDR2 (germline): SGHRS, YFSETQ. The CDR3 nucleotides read TGCGCCAGCAGCCCAACGACATATAAAGAGACCCAGTACTTC. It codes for CASSPTTYKETQYF.

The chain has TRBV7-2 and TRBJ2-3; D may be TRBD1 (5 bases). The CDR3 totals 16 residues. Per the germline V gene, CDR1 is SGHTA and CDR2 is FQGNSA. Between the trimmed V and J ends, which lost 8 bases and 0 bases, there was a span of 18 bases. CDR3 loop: CASGARVTASTDTQYF. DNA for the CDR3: TGTGCCAGCGGGGCCCGAGTCACGGCTAGCACAGATACGCAGTATTTT.

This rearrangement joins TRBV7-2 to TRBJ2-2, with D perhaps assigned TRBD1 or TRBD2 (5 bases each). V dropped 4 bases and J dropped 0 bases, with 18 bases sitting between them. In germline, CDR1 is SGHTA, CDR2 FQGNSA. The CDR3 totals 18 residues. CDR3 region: CASSSRSGTFANTGELFF. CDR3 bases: TGTGCCAGCAGCTCCCGGTCCGGGACCTTCGCGAACACCGGGGAGCTGTTTTTT.

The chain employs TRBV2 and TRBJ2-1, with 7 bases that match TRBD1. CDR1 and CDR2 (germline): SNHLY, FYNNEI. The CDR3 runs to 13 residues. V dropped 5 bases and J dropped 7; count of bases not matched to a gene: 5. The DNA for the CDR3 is TGTGCCAGCAGTTTGACAGGGCAGAATGAGCAGTTCTTC. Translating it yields CASSLTGQNEQFF.

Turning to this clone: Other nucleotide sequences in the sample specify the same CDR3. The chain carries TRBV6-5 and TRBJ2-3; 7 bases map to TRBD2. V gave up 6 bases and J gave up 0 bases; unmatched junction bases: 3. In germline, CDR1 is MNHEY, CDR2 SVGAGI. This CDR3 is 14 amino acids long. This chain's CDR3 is CASSSGTSTDTQYF. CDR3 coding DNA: TGTGCCAGCAGCAGCGGGACTAGCACAGATACGCAGTATTTT.

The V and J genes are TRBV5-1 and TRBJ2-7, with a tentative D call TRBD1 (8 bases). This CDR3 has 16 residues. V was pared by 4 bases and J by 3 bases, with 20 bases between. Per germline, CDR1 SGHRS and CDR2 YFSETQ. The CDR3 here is CASSTRQGRAHYEQYF. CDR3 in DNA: TGCGCCAGCAGCACTCGACAGGGGAGGGCTCACTACGAGCAGTACTTC.

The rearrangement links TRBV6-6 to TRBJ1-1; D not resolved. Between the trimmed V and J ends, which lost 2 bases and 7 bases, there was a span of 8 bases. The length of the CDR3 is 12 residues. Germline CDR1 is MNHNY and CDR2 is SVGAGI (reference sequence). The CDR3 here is CASSYRGYEAFF. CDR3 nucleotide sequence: TGTGCCAGCAGTTACCGCGGGTATGAAGCTTTCTTT.

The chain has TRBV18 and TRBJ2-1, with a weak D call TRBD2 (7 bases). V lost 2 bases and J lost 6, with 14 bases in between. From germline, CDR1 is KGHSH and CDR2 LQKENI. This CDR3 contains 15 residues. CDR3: CASSPDRGGFNEQFF. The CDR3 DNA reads TGTGCCAGCTCACCAGATCGCGGGGGCTTCAATGAGCAGTTCTTC.

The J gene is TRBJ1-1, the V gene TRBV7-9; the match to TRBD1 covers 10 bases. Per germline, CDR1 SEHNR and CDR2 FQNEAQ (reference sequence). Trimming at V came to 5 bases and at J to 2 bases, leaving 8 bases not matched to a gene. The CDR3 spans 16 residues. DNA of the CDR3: TGTGCCAGCAGCCCGACAGGGGGCACCGGAAACACTGAAGCTTTCTTT. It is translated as CASSPTGGTGNTEAFF.

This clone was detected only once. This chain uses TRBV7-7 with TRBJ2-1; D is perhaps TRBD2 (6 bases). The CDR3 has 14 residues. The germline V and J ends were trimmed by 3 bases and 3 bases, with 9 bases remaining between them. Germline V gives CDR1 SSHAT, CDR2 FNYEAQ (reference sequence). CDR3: CASSLEGVYNEQFF. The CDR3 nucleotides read TGTGCCAGCAGCTTGGAGGGCGTCTACAATGAGCAGTTCTTC.